These 25 T cell receptor beta chains were sequenced from one sample in a study of T cell responses to AZD1222 COVID-19 vaccine (dated by TCRdb to the early 2020s). To prepare the library, the immunoSEQ multiplex PCR assay was applied. As stored in TCRdb, this immuneACCESS dataset retains in-frame rearrangements with V and J assigned. A fraction of the clones does not appear; measured against another copy, unresolved V genes explain less than half of the discrepancy, and the remainder lacks a known reason. The sample data list roughly 80,000 clones, and around 90% of these were observed just once. About 5% of the sample is in the top ten clones. In light of the paper, this sample's time point label describes: baseline before first vaccination. The sample's treatment or condition label is to be understood as: meningococcal conjugate vaccine given as trial control. The source was peripheral blood, collected on day 0 of MenACWY control vaccination. These receptors came from an adult in good health.

J is TRBJ1-4 and V is TRBV7-2, with 8 nucleotides matching TRBD1. Germline V lookup: CDR1 SGHTA, CDR2 FQGNSA. With V trimmed by 4 bases and J by 8 bases, 6 bases remained unmatched. This CDR3 spans 14 amino acids. In DNA, the CDR3 is TGTGCCAGCAGCTCCCGACAGGGGTCCGAAAAACTGTTTTTT. Its translation: CASSSRQGSEKLFF.

The chain couples TRBV7-2 to TRBJ1-2, with D possibly being TRBD1 (6 bases). CDR1 is SGHTA, CDR2 FQGNSA, per germline. This CDR3 is built from 14 residues. Trimming removed 1 base from V and 8 bases from J, with 14 bases in between. Here the CDR3 DNA reads TGTGCCAGCAGCTTAGTCGAACAGGGCTTGGGCTACACCTTC. This translates into CASSLVEQGLGYTF.

The rearrangement uses TRBV10-3 and TRBJ2-2; possible D gene TRBD2, 6 bases. Between the trimmed V and J ends, which lost 8 bases and 5 bases, there was a span of 6 bases. Germline V gene sequence: CDR1 ENHRY, CDR2 SYGVKD. This CDR3 has 11 residues. CDR3 sequence: CAIGGTGELFF. CDR3 coding DNA: TGTGCCATCGGGGGGACCGGGGAGCTGTTTTTT.

The genes are TRBV7-2 and TRBJ1-5; D is uncertain. Trimming took 7 bases from V and 4 from J, leaving 17 bases between them. This CDR3 contains 15 residues. In germline, CDR1 is SGHTA, CDR2 FQGNSA. The CDR3 spells CASTLGGSGNQPQHF. Written as DNA, the CDR3 is TGTGCCAGCACCCTAGGAGGATCGGGGAATCAGCCCCAGCATTTT.

This chain connects TRBV4-1 to TRBJ2-1; D is unresolved. This CDR3 contains 15 residues. Germline CDR1 MGHRA, CDR2 YSYEKL. V was cut by 0 bases and J by 5 bases, with 11 bases left in between. The CDR3 sequence: CASSQDGRSDNEQFF. The CDR3 DNA sequence: TGCGCCAGCAGCCAAGACGGCAGATCTGACAATGAGCAGTTCTTC.

The chain recombines TRBV6-5 with TRBJ1-2, with D perhaps matching TRBD1 (5 bases). Germline lookup yields CDR1 MNHEY and CDR2 SVGAGI. The CDR3 covers 13 residues. Trimming stripped 6 bases from V and 6 bases from J, with 14 bases between. CDR3 nucleotide sequence: TGTGCCAGCAGCTCCTGGGGGGGACATGGCTACACCTTC. Encoded protein: CASSSWGGHGYTF.

This rearrangement joins TRBV5-6 to TRBJ1-3; 11 bases agree with TRBD1. The CDR3 loop spans 18 amino acids. Germline CDR1 reads SGHDT; CDR2 reads YYEEEE. J lost 0 bases, V lost 4 bases, and 9 bases had no gene match. As DNA, the CDR3 is TGTGCCAGCAGCCCCTTAGGACAGGGGGCTTACTCTGGAAACACCATATATTTT. It codes for CASSPLGQGAYSGNTIYF.

V usage is TRBV19 and J usage is TRBJ2-1; 7 bases map to TRBD1. CDR1 and CDR2 (germline): LNHDA, SQIVND (reference sequence). V trimming: 6 bases; J trimming: 7 bases; junction bases outside the gene matches: 15. This CDR3 comprises 16 residues. As DNA, the CDR3 is TGTGCCAGTAGCTCCCGACAGGGCGGACTTGGAAATGAGCAGTTCTTC. Its translation is CASSSRQGGLGNEQFF.

This clone came up once. The V call is TRBV11-2, the J call TRBJ2-3; D gene ambiguous. CDR3 length equals 13 residues. Germline V gene sequence: CDR1 SGHAT, CDR2 FQNNGV. V gave up 1 base and J gave up 7 bases, with 9 bases separating them. The CDR3 DNA follows: TGTGCCAGCAGCTTAGGACAACAAAATACGCAGTATTTT. The encoded protein is CASSLGQQNTQYF.

V and J are TRBV24-1 and TRBJ1-5; D might be TRBD1 (6 bases). The CDR3 totals 17 residues. With 2 bases removed from V and 0 bases from J, the gap between germline ends came to 13 bases. In germline, CDR1 is KGHDR, CDR2 SFDVKD. The CDR3 coding sequence is TGTGCCACCAGTGATTCCCGGGGGCCTAGTAGCAATCAGCCCCAGCATTTT. This encodes CATSDSRGPSSNQPQHF.

V gene TRBV2 combines with J gene TRBJ1-6, with 9 bases identical to TRBD1. The CDR3 contains 14 residues. The germline CDR1 and CDR2 sequences are SNHLY and FYNNEI. The J segment lost 8 bases and the V segment lost 8 bases, leaving 7 bases of the junction unmatched. The CDR3 loop is CASARTGEDSPLHF. CDR3 DNA sequence: TGTGCCAGCGCCCGGACAGGGGAGGATTCACCCCTCCACTTT.

The chain links TRBV7-9 to TRBJ2-3, with TRBD2 identical over 13 bases. Germline V lookup: CDR1 SEHNR, CDR2 FQNEAQ (reference sequence). The CDR3 is 16 residues long. The V and J ends lost 6 bases and 4 bases, in that order; junction bases with no gene match: 7. The CDR3 protein is CASSSSGTSGADTQYF. CDR3 sequence (DNA): TGTGCCAGCAGTTCTTCCGGGACTAGCGGGGCAGATACGCAGTATTTT.

The V gene is TRBV10-1, the J gene TRBJ1-1, with D possibly matching TRBD1 (6 bases). The CDR3 loop spans 14 amino acids. Germline lookup yields CDR1 WNHNN and CDR2 SYGVQD (reference sequence). The V end lost 11 bases, the J end lost 0 bases, and 16 bases lay between the germline ends. The CDR3 DNA reads as TGCGCCGGTGGACAGAACCTCATGAACACTGAAGCTTTCTTT. Amino acids: CAGGQNLMNTEAFF.

V is TRBV4-2 and J is TRBJ2-6; TRBD1 matches 10 bases. From germline, CDR1 is LGHNA and CDR2 YNFKEQ. The CDR3 extends over 16 amino acids. J gave up 0 bases and V 6 bases, and 2 bases lay outside the gene matches. Here the CDR3 DNA reads TGTGCCAGCAGGGGACAGGGGAGCTCTGGGGCCAACGTCCTGACTTTC. It yields the protein CASRGQGSSGANVLTF.

The chain has TRBV19 and TRBJ2-1; D is perhaps TRBD2 (7 bases). The CDR3 has 13 residues. The V gene lost 6 bases and the J gene lost 7 bases, with 13 bases spanning the gap. Germline V gene data show CDR1 as LNHDA and CDR2 as SQIVND (reference sequence). This CDR3 reads CASRRAGANEQFF. For the CDR3, the DNA is TGTGCCAGTAGAAGGGCGGGGGCTAATGAGCAGTTCTTC.

The rearrangement joins TRBV29-1 to TRBJ1-3; 9 bases are a match to TRBD1. With V trimmed by 7 bases and J by 3 bases, 4 bases remained unmatched. This CDR3 spans 13 amino acids. Germline V lookup: CDR1 SQVTM, CDR2 ANQGSEA. The CDR3 sequence: CSAGTGFGNTIYF. The CDR3, as DNA: TGCAGCGCCGGGACAGGGTTTGGAAACACCATATATTTT.

The V gene is TRBV21-1, the J gene TRBJ2-7; the table assigns TRBD1, which was not confirmed against the DNA. TRBV21-1 is listed as a pseudogene. The CDR3 is 16 amino acids. This chain's CDR3 is CASSKRQGDSSYEQYF. CDR3 DNA: TGTGCCAGCAGCAAGAGACAGGGGGACAGCTCCTACGAGCAGTACTTC.

This chain connects TRBV5-6 to TRBJ1-4; 8 positions agree with TRBD1. In germline, CDR1 is SGHDT, CDR2 YYEEEE. V gave up 7 bases and J gave up 7 bases; unmatched junction bases: 6. The CDR3 has 13 residues. The CDR3, as DNA: TGTGCCAGCCGGGGGACAGGAGGTGAAAAACTGTTTTTT. Translated, it gives CASRGTGGEKLFF.

With regard to this clone: Other DNA sequences within the sample encode an identical CDR3. The CDR3 DNA is TGTGCCAGCAGTGAAAGGACTGTGAACACTGAAGCTTTCTTT. Translation gives CASSERTVNTEAFF. The chain has TRBV2 and TRBJ1-1, with D unresolved. In germline, CDR1 is SNHLY, CDR2 FYNNEI. The V end was cut by 2 bases, the J end by 0 bases, with 7 bases between. This CDR3 spans 14 amino acids.

This clone was detected a few times. The rearrangement links TRBV28 to TRBJ2-6, with 9 bases that match TRBD1. CDR1 is MDHEN and CDR2 is SYDVKM in the germline V gene. The ends lost 1 base at V and 0 bases at J; junction bases unmatched: 4. The CDR3 has 18 residues. The CDR3 bases are TGTGCCAGCAGTTTATTCGGACAGGGGAGCTCTGGGGCCAACGTCCTGACTTTC. It codes for CASSLFGQGSSGANVLTF.

The genes are TRBV30 and TRBJ1-3; no clear D. Germline CDR1 is GTSNPN and CDR2 is SVGIG (reference sequence). V shed 8 bases and J shed 8 bases, with 13 bases lying between them. The CDR3 loop spans 11 amino acids. The CDR3, as DNA: TGTGCCGGGAACTTGCTGGACACCATATATTTT. This gives the protein CAGNLLDTIYF.

The chain combines TRBV19 with TRBJ1-2; 8 bases agree with TRBD1. The V segment lost 4 bases and the J segment 7 bases; nucleotides outside the gene matches: 8. The CDR3 is 14 amino acids. Germline assignment: CDR1 LNHDA and CDR2 SQIVND (reference sequence). The CDR3 coding sequence is TGTGCCAGTAGTACCGGACAGGGTACGGGTGGCTACACCTTC. Encoded protein: CASSTGQGTGGYTF.

This chain joins TRBV6-5 and TRBJ2-7; maybe TRBD1 (5 bases). Between the trimmed V and J ends, which lost 0 bases and 6 bases, there was a span of 12 bases. Looked up from germline, CDR1 is MNHEY and CDR2 is SVGAGI. This CDR3 has 14 amino acids. The CDR3 DNA follows: TGTGCCAGCAGTTACTCGCAGGGAACGCTCGAGCAGTACTTC. Its protein product is CASSYSQGTLEQYF.

The genes are TRBV7-9 and TRBJ1-5; possibly TRBD1 for D (6 bases). CDR1 SEHNR and CDR2 FQNEAQ come from the germline V gene (reference sequence). This CDR3 comprises 14 residues. Trimming took off 1 base at V and 8 bases at J, with 12 bases between the two ends. The CDR3: CASSLEGDIEPQHF. The DNA of the CDR3 is TGTGCCAGCAGCTTAGAAGGGGACATTGAGCCCCAGCATTTT.

The chain has TRBV16 and TRBJ1-1; the match to TRBD1 covers 7 bases. In germline, CDR1 is KGHSY, CDR2 FQNENV. This CDR3 comprises 14 residues. J gave up 12 bases and V 1 base, and 11 bases lay outside the gene matches. The CDR3 reads CASSQWLQDRSTFF. Written as DNA, the CDR3 is TGTGCCAGCAGCCAATGGTTACAGGACAGGAGTACTTTCTTT.